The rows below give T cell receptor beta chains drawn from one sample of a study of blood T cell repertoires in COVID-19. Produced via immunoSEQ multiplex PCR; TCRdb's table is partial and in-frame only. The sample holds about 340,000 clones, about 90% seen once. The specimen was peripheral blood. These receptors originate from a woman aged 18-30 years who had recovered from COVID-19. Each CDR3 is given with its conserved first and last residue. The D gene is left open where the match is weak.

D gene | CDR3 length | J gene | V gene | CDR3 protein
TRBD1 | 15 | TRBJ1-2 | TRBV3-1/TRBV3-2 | CASSPGTDTLYGYTF
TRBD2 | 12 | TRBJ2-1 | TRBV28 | CASSFTGLAGFF
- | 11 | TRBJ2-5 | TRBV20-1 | CSASTRETQYF
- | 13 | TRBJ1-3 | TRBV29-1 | CSAGHISGNTIYF
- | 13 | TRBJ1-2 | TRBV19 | CASSEGTDYGYTF
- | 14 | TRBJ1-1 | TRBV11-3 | CASSGGMGSTEAFF
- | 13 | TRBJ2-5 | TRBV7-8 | CASSQGVQETQYF
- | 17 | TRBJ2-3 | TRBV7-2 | CASSLPREAETTDTQYF
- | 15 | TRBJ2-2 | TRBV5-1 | CATTWGTVAAGELFF
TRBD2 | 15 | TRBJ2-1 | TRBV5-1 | CASSLASGINNEQFF
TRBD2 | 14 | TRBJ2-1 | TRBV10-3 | CAISELAGVNEQFF
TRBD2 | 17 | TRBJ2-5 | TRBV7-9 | CASSLAPQAGGGETQYF
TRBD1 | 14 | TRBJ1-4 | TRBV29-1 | CSVLTGDPNEKLFF
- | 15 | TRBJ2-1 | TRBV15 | CATSRDIGVGGEQFF
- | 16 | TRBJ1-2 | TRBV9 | CASSADPGEANYGYTF
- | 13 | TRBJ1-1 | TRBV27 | CASSPDTNTEAFF